This T cell receptor beta chain derives from a study of cytomegalovirus exposure and HLA in healthy donors. This table comes from immunoSEQ multiplex PCR, and its TCRdb copy is limited to in-frame clones, with some not included. The data show 150,000 to 200,000 clones, 88% seen once. This clone was seen a handful of times. What it binds is not known. Notes on the study in general: It was confirmed in vitro that a few of the CMV-associated chains were specific for CMV antigens.

The germline gives CDR1 MNHEY, CDR2 SVGAGI. The V and J ends lost 6 bases and 6 bases, in that order; junction bases with no gene match: 7. The length of the CDR3 is 14 residues. Sequencing was carried out using PBMCs. The chain links TRBV6-5 to TRBJ1-5, with 8 bases that match TRBD1. The sequence came from a young man in good health and CMV-seronegative. This chain's CDR3 is CASRPGGAGQPQHF. The CDR3 DNA reads TGTGCCAGCAGGCCAGGGGGCGCGGGTCAGCCCCAGCATTTT.